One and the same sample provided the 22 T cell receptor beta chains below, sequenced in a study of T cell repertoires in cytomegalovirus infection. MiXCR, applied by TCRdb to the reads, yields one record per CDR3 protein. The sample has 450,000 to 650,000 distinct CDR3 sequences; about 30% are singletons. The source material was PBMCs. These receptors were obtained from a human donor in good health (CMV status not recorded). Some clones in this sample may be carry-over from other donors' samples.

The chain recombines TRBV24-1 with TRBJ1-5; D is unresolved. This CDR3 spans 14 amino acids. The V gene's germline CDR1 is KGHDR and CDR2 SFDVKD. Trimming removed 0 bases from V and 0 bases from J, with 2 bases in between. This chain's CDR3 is CATSDLPSNQPQHF. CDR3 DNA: TGTGCCACCAGTGATTTGCCTAGCAATCAGCCCCAGCATTTT.

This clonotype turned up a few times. The CDR3 coding sequence is TGCGCCAGCAGCGTCGGACCAGTGAGCACAGATACGCAGTATTTT. Protein product: CASSVGPVSTDTQYF. The chain has TRBV4-1 and TRBJ2-3, with D unresolved. The germline gives CDR1 MGHRA, CDR2 YSYEKL. The CDR3 runs to 15 residues. The V end lost 5 bases, the J end lost 0 bases, and 12 bases lay between the germline ends.

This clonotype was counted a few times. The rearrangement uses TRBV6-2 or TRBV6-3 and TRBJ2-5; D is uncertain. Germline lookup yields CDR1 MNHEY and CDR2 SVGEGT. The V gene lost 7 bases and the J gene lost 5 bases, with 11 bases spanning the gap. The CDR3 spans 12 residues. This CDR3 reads CASNDVVETQYF. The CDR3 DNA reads TGTGCCAGCAATGACGTGGTGGAGACCCAGTACTTC.

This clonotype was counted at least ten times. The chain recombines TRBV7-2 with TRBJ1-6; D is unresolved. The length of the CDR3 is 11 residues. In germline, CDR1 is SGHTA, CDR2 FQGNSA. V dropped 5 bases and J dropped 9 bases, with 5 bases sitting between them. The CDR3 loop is CASSQFSPLHF. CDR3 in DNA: TGTGCCAGCAGCCAGTTTTCACCCCTCCACTTT.

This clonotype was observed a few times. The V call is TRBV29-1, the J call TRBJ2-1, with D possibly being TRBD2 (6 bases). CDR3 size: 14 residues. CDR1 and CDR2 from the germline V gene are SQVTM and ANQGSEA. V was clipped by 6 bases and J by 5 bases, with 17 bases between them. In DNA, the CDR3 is TGCAGCGTCGTTATTAGGGCGGGGAACAATGAGCAGTTCTTC. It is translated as CSVVIRAGNNEQFF.

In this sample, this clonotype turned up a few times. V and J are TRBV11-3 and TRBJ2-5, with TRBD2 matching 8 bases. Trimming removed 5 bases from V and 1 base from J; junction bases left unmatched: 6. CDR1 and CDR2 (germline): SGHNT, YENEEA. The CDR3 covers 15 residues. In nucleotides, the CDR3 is TGTGCCAGCAGCCATAGCGGGACGCTCCAAGAGACCCAGTACTTC. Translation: CASSHSGTLQETQYF.

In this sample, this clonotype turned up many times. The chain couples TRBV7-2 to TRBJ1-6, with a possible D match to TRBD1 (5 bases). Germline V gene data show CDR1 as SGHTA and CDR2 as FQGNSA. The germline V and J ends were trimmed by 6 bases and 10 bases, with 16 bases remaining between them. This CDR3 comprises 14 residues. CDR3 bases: TGTGCCAGCAGTTATGACAGAGCGGTCTCACCCCTCCACTTT. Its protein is CASSYDRAVSPLHF.

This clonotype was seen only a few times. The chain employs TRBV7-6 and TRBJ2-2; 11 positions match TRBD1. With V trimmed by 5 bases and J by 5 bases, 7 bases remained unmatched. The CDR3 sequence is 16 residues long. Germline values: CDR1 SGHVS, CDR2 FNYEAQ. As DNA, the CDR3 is TGTGCCAGCAGCCCCGCCGGGACAGGGGGAACCGGGGAGCTGTTTTTT. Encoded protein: CASSPAGTGGTGELFF.

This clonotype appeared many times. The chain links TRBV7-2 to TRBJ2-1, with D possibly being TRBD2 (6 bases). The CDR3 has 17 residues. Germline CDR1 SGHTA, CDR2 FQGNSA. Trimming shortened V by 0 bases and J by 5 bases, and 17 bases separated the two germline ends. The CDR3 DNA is TGTGCCAGCAGCTTAGCTCGACAGAGGAGGGTCAACAATGAGCAGTTCTTC. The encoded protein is CASSLARQRRVNNEQFF.

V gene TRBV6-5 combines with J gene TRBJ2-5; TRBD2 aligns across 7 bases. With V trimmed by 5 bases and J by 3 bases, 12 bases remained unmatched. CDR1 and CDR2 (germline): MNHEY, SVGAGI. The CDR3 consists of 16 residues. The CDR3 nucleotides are TGTGCCAGCAGTCAACTTAGGCGTCTAGCGGAAGAGACCCAGTACTTC. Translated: CASSQLRRLAEETQYF.

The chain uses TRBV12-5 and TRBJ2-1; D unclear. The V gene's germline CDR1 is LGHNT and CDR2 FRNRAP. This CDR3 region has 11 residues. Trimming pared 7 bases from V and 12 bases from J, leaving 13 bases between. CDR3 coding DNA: TGTGCTAGTGCCTACGGACGTCCGCAGTTCTTC. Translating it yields CASAYGRPQFF. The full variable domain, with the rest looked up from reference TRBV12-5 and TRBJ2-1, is DARVTQTPRHKVTEMGQEVTMRCQPILGHNTVFWYRQTMMQGLELLAYFRNRAPLDDSGMPKDRFSAEMPDATLATLKIQPSEPRDSAVYFCASAYGRPQFFGPGTRLTVL.

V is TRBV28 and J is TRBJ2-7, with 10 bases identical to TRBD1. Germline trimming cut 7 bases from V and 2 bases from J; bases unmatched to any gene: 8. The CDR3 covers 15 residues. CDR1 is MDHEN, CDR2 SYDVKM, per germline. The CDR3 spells CASTDGTGAAYEQYF. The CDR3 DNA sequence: TGTGCCAGCACCGACGGGACAGGGGCCGCCTACGAGCAGTACTTC.

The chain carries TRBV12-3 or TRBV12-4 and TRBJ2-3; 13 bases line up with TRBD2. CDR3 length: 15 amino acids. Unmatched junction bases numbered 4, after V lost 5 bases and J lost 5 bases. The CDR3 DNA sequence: TGTGCCAGCAGTGGACTAGCGGGAGTGTTAGATACGCAGTATTTT. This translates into CASSGLAGVLDTQYF.

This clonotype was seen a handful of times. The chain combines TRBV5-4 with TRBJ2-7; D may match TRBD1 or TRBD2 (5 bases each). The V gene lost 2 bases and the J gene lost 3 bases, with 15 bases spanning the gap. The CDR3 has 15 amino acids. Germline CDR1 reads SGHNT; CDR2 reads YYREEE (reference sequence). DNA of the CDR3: TGTGCCAGCAGCTTCGCATCCGGGGCTAACTACGAGCAGTACTTC. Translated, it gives CASSFASGANYEQYF.

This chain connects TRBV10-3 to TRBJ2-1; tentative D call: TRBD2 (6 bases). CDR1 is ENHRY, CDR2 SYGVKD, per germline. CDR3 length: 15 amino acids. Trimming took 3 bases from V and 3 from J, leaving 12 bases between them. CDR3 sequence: CAISDPGTDYNEQFF. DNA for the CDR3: TGTGCCATCAGTGACCCCGGGACTGACTACAATGAGCAGTTCTTC.

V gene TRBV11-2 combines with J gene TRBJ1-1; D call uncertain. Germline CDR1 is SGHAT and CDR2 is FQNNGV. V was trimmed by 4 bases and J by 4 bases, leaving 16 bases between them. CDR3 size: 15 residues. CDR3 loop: CASSSLRGIGTEAFF. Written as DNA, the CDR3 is TGTGCCAGCAGCTCCCTGCGGGGTATAGGCACTGAAGCTTTCTTT.

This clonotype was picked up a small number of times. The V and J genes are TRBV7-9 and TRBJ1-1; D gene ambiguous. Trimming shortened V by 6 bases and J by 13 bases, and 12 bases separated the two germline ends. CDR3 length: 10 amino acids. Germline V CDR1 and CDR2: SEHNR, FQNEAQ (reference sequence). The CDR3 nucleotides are TGTGCCAGCAGTTCTAGGGAGCTTTTCTTT. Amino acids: CASSSRELFF.

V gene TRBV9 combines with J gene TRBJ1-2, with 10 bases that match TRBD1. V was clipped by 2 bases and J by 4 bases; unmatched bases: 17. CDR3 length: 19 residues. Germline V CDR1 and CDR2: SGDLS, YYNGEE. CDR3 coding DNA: TGTGCCAGCAGCGTTCTGCCGGGACAGGGGCCACAACTATTCTATGGCTACACCTTC. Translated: CASSVLPGQGPQLFYGYTF.

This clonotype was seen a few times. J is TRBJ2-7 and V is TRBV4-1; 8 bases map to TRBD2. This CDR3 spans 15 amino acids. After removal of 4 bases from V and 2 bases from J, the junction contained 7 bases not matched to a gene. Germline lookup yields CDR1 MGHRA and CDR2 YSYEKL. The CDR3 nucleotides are TGCGCCAGCAGCCCCTTAGCGGGATCGGCCTACGAGCAGTACTTC. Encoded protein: CASSPLAGSAYEQYF.

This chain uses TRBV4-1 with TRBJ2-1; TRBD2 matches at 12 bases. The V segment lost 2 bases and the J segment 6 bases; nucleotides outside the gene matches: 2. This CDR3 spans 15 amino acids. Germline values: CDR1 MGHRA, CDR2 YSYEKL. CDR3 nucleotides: TGCGCCAGCAGCCAACAACTAGCGGGAGGCAATGAGCAGTTCTTC. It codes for CASSQQLAGGNEQFF.

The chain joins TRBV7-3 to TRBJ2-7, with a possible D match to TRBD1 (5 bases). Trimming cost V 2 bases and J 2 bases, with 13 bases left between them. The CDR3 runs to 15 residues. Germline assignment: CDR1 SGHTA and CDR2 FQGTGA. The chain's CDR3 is CASSLEAGIPYEQYF. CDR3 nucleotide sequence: TGTGCCAGCAGCTTAGAGGCAGGGATCCCCTACGAGCAGTACTTC.

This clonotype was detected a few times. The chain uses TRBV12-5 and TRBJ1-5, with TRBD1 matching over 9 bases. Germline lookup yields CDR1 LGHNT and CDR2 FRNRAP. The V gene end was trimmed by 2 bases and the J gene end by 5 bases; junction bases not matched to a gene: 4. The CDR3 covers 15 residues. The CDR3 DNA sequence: TGTGCTAGTGGTTTGATGGGACAGGGTTATCAGCCCCAGCATTTT. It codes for CASGLMGQGYQPQHF.